This TCR beta chain is from a study of blood T cell repertoires in COVID-19. Per the study methods: For nucleated cells, counts were estimated from reference gene primer amplification. This table comes from immunoSEQ multiplex PCR, and its TCRdb copy is limited to in-frame clones, with some not included. The DNA gave D and trimming, while V, J and clone size come from that table. This sample yields 27,000 or so clones, of which roughly 82% are seen a single time; 1.8% belongs to the top ten. The CDR3 contains 16 residues. Germline lookup yields CDR1 LNHNV and CDR2 YYDKDF (reference sequence). With 4 bases removed from V and 0 bases from J, the gap between germline ends came to 14 bases.

Sequenced: peripheral blood. This TCR derives from a man older than 75 with active or convalescent COVID-19. This rearrangement joins TRBV15 to TRBJ2-3; D possibly corresponds to TRBD2 (7 bases). In DNA, the CDR3 is TGTGCCACCAGCAACTACGGGGGGCCCAGCACAGATACGCAGTATTTT. It codes for CATSNYGGPSTDTQYF. Combining the CDR3 with reference TRBV15 and TRBJ2-3 gives the whole variable domain DAMVIQNPRYQVTQFGKPVTLSCSQTLNHNVMYWYQQKSSQAPKLLFHYYDKDFNNEADTPDNFQSRRPNTSFCFLDIRSPGLGDTAMYLCATSNYGGPSTDTQYFGPGTRLTVL.